This TCR beta chain came from a study of blood T cell repertoires in COVID-19. The overall study: Sites in the United States, Italy and Spain provided acute and convalescent COVID-19 samples. T cells, B-cell-depleted T cells, or PBMCs provided the cDNA or gDNA that served as material.

Methods used by the authors: Reference gene primer amplification in the assay estimated nucleated cell counts. Clones were read by immunoSEQ multiplex PCR, and TCRdb kept only the in-frame ones, dropping some. D and trimming come from the DNA, and the V and J calls and clone size come from that table. Of 350,000 to 500,000 clones detected, over 85% appear once; the ten largest clones hold more than 0.7%. Seattle-derived patients entered the study during active infection and were followed longitudinally. Trimming at V came to 4 bases and at J to 3 bases, leaving 9 bases not matched to a gene. In germline, CDR1 is MNHNS, CDR2 SASEGT. This CDR3 has 16 amino acids.

The origin of this receptor is a young man with COVID-19, enrolled during active disease. Material for sequencing was peripheral blood. The chain couples TRBV6-1 to TRBJ1-3; TRBD1 matches 7 bases. CDR3 sequence (DNA): TGTGCCAGCAGTGGTCGACAGGGCATGGGTGGAAACACCATATATTTT. Its translation: CASSGRQGMGGNTIYF.